This entry features one TCR beta chain sequence. Authors' data handling: How many nucleated cells were present was estimated from reference gene primer amplification. Measured with immunoSEQ multiplex PCR; TCRdb has only the in-frame clones, and not every one. V, J and clone size were drawn from that table, and D and trimming were deduced from the DNA. The repertoire consists of about 440,000 clones, with about 89% occurring once and the leading ten covering roughly 4%. The data are from a study of blood T cell repertoires in COVID-19. Study context: The study drew acute and convalescent COVID-19 samples from the United States, Italy and Spain. The analysed material was cDNA or gDNA that came from T cells, B-cell-depleted T cells, or PBMCs.

The length of the CDR3 is 13 residues. Germline V CDR1 and CDR2: MNHEY, SVGAGI. V was pared by 4 bases and J by 5 bases, with 11 bases between. The material sequenced was peripheral blood. The chain uses TRBV6-5 and TRBJ1-2; tentative D call: TRBD1 (5 bases). This clonotype originated in a woman in her 30s with acute or convalescent COVID-19. The CDR3 DNA reads as TGTGCCAGCAGTTCTAGGGGAGGATATGGCTACACCTTC. It is translated as CASSSRGGYGYTF.